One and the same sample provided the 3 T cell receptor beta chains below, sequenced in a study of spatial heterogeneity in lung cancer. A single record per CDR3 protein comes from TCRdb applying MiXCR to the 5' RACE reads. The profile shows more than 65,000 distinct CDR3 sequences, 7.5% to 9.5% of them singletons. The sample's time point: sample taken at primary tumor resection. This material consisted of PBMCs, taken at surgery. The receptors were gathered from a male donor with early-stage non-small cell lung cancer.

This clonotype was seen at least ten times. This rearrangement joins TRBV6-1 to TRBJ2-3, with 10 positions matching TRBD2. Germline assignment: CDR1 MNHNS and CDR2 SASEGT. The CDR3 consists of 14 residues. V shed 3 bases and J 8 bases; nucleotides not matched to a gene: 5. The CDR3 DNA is TGTGCCAGCAGTGATTCTAGCGGGAGAGGTACGCAGTATTTT. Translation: CASSDSSGRGTQYF.

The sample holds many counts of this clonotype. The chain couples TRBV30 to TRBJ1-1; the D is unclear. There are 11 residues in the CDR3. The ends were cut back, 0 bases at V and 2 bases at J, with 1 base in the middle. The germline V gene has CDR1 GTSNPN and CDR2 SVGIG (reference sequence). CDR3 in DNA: TGTGCCTGGAGTGTAAACACTGAAGCTTTCTTT. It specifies CAWSVNTEAFF.

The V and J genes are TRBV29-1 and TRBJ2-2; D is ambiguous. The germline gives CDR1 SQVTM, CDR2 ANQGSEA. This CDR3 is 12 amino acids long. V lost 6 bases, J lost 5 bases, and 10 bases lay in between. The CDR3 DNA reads TGCAGCGTCCCCCTGCGGACCGGGGAGCTGTTTTTT. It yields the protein CSVPLRTGELFF.